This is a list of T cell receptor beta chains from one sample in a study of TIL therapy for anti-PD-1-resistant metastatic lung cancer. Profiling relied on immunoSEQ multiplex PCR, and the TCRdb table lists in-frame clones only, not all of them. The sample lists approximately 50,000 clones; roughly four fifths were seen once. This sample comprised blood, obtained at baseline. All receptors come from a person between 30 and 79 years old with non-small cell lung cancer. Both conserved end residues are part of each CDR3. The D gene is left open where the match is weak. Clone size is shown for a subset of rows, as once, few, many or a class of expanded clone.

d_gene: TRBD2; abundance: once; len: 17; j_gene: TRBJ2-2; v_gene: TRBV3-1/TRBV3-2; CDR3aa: CASSQARIAGNTGELFF; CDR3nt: TGTGCCAGCAGCCAAGCGAGAATAGCGGGGAACACCGGGGAGCTGTTTTTT
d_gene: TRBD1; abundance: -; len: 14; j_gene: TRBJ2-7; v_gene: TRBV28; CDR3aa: CASSRQGGTYEQYF; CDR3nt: TGTGCCAGCAGCCGACAGGGGGGAACCTACGAGCAGTACTTC
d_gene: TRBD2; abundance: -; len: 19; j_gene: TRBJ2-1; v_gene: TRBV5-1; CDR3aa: CASSLAPGLAGGRNNEQFF; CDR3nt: TGCGCCAGCAGCTTGGCCCCCGGGCTAGCGGGAGGGAGAAACAATGAGCAGTTCTTC
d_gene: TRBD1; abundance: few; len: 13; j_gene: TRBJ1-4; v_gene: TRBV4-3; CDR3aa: CASSSQGEEKLFF; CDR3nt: TGCGCCAGCAGCTCGCAGGGGGAGGAAAAACTGTTTTTT
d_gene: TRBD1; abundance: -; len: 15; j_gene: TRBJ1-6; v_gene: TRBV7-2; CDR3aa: CASSLPGTAYTPLHF; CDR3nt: TGTGCCAGCAGCTTACCAGGGACAGCCTACACACCCCTCCACTTT
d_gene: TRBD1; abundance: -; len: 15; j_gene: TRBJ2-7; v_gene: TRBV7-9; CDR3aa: CASSSRGQGAYEQYF; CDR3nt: TGTGCCAGCAGCTCCCGGGGACAGGGGGCCTACGAGCAGTACTTC
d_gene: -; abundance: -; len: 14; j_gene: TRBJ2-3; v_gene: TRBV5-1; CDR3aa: CASSYGDTTDTQYF; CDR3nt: TGCGCCAGCAGCTATGGCGACACCACAGATACGCAGTATTTT
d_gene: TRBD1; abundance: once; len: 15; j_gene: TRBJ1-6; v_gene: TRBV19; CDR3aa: CASSTLGQESSPLHF; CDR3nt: TGTGCCAGTAGTACCTTAGGACAGGAGAGCTCACCCCTCCACTTT
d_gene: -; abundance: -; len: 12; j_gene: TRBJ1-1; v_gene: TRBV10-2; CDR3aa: CASSDLATEAFF; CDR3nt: TGCGCCAGCAGTGATCTGGCCACTGAAGCTTTCTTT
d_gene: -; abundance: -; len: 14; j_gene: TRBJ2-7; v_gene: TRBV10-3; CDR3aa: CAISADGSSYEQYF; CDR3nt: TGTGCCATCAGTGCCGACGGTTCGTCCTACGAGCAGTACTTC
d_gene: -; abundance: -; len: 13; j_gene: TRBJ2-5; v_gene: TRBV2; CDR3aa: CASSEGGRETQYF; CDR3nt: TGTGCCAGCAGTGAAGGGGGCAGGGAGACCCAGTACTTC
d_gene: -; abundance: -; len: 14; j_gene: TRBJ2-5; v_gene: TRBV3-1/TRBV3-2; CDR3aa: CASSQDTGGETQYF; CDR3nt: TGTGCCAGCAGCCAAGATACTGGGGGGGAGACCCAGTACTTC
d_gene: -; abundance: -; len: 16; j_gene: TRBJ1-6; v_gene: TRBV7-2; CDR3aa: CASSLVRGRTDSPLHF; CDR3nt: TGTGCCAGCAGCTTAGTACGGGGGCGGACTGATTCACCCCTCCACTTT
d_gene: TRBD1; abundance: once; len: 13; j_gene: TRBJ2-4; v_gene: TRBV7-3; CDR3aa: CASSRDRGNIQYF; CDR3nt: TGTGCCAGCAGCCGGGACAGGGGAAACATTCAGTACTTC
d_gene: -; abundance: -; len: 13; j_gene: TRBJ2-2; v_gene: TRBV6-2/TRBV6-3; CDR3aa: CASSYSSTGELFF; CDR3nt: TGTGCCAGCAGTTACTCGAGTACCGGGGAGCTGTTTTTT
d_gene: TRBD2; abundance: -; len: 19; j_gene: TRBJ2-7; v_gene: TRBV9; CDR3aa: CASSPQRTGGTSFNYEQYF; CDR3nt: TGTGCCAGCAGCCCTCAAAGGACCGGGGGGACTAGCTTCAACTACGAGCAGTACTTC
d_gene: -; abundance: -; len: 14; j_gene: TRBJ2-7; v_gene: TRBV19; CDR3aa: CASSIREGVYEQYF; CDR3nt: TGTGCCAGTAGTATCAGGGAAGGGGTATACGAGCAGTACTTC
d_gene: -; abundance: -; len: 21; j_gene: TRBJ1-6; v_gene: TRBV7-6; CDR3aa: CASSLGATSQGVPGPNSPLHF; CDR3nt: TGTGCCAGCAGCTTAGGGGCCACGTCCCAAGGGGTTCCGGGCCCTAATTCACCCCTCCACTTT
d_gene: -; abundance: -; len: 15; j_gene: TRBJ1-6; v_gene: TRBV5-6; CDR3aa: CASSFRGSYNSPLHF; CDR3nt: TGTGCCAGCAGCTTCCGGGGTTCCTATAATTCACCCCTCCACTTT
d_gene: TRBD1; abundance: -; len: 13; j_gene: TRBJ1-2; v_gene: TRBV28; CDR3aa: CASWDRFYGGYTF; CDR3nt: TGTGCCAGCTGGGACAGATTCTATGGTGGCTACACCTTC
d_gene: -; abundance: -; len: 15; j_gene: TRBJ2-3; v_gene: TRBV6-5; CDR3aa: CASSYSSMSTDTQYF; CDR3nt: TGTGCCAGCAGTTACTCCTCCATGAGCACAGATACGCAGTATTTT
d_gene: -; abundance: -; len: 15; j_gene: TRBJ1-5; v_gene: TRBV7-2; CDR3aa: CASSLRVGYNQPQHF; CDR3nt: TGTGCCAGCAGCTTAAGAGTGGGCTACAATCAGCCCCAGCATTTT
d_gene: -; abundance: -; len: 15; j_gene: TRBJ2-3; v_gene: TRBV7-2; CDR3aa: CASSQPPTHTDTQYF; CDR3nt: TGTGCCAGCAGCCAACCTCCGACCCACACAGATACGCAGTATTTT
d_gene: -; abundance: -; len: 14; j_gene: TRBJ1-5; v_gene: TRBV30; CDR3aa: CAWSEQDGNQPQHF; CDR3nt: TGTGCCTGGAGTGAACAGGATGGCAATCAGCCCCAGCATTTT
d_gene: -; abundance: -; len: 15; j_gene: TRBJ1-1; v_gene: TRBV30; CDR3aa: CAWGTPISRRTEAFF; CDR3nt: TGTGCCTGGGGTACCCCGATTAGTAGAAGAACTGAAGCTTTCTTT
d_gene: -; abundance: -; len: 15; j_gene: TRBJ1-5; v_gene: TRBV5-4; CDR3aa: CASSLGGSSNQPQHF; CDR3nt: TGTGCCAGCAGCTTGGGGGGGTCGAGCAATCAGCCCCAGCATTTT
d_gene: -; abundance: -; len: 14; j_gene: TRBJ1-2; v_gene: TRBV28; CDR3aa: CASSFDRINYGYTF; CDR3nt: TGTGCCAGCAGTTTCGACAGGATAAACTATGGCTACACCTTC
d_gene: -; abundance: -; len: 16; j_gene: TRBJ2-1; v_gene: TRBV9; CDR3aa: CASSPRTPLGINEQFF; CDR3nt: TGTGCCAGCAGCCCTCGGACTCCGCTCGGGATCAATGAGCAGTTCTTC
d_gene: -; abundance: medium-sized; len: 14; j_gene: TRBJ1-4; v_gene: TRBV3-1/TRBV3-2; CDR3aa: CASSQGYRDEKLFF; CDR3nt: TGTGCCAGCAGCCAAGGATACAGGGATGAAAAACTGTTTTTT
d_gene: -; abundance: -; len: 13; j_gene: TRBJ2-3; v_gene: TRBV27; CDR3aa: CASTGRGTDTQYF; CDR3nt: TGTGCCAGCACGGGACGCGGCACAGATACGCAGTATTTT
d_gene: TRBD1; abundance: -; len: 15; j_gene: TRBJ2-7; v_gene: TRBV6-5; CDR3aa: CASSYGQGATYEQYF; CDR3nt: TGTGCCAGCAGTTACGGACAGGGGGCCACCTACGAGCAGTACTTC
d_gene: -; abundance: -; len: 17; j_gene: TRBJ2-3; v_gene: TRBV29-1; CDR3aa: CSVVSSRSHGTGIPQYF; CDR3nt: TGCAGCGTTGTCTCGTCCCGCTCACACGGAACGGGGATACCGCAGTATTTT
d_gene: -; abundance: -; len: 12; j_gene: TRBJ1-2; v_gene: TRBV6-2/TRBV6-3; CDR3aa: CASSWTAYGYTF; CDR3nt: TGTGCCAGCAGCTGGACAGCTTATGGCTACACCTTC
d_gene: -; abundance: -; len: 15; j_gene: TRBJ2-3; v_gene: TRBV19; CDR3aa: CASSMREDVTDTQYF; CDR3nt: TGTGCCAGTAGTATGAGGGAGGACGTGACAGATACGCAGTATTTT
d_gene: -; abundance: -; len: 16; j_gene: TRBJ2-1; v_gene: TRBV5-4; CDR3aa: CASSSHRGVSYNEQFF; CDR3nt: TGTGCCAGCAGCTCCCATCGGGGCGTCTCCTACAATGAGCAGTTCTTC
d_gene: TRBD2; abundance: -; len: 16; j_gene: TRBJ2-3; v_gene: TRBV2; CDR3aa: CASSELAGAHTDTQYF; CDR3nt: TGTGCCAGCAGTGAACTAGCGGGGGCCCACACAGATACGCAGTATTTT
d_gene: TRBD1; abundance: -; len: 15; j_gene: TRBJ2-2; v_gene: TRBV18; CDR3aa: CASSRLDRLTGELFF; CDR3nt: TGTGCCAGCTCACGACTGGACAGGCTCACCGGGGAGCTGTTTTTT
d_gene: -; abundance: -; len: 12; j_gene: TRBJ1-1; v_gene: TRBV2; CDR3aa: CASKDFITEAFF; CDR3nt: TGTGCCAGCAAGGATTTCATCACTGAAGCTTTCTTT
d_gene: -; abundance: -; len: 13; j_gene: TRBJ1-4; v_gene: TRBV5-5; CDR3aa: CASSLDVNEKLFF; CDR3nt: TGTGCCAGCAGCTTGGACGTTAATGAAAAACTGTTTTTT
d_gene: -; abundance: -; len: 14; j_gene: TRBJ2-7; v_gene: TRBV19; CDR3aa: CASSISQWDYEQYF; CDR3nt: TGTGCCAGTAGTATTTCCCAGTGGGACTACGAGCAGTACTTC
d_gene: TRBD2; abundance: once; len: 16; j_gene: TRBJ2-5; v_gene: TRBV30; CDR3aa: CAWSVIGGAFQETQYF; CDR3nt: TGTGCCTGGAGTGTAATCGGGGGGGCCTTCCAAGAGACCCAGTACTTC
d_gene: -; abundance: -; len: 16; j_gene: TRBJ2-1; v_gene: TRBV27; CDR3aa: CASSPWTPSSYNEQFF; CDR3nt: TGTGCCAGCAGTCCCTGGACCCCGAGCTCCTACAATGAGCAGTTCTTC
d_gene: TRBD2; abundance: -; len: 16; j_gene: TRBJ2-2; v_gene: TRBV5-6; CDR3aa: CASSLVLAGNTGELFF; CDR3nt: TGTGCCAGCAGCTTGGTACTAGCGGGGAACACCGGGGAGCTGTTTTTT
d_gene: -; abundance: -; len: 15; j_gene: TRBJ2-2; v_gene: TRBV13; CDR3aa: CASSPSRRGTGELFF; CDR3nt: TGTGCCAGCAGCCCCAGCCGCAGGGGAACCGGGGAGCTGTTTTTT
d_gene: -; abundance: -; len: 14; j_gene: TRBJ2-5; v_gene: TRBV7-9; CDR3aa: CASSYGLIQVTQYF; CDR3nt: TGTGCCAGCAGCTACGGACTAATCCAAGTCACCCAGTACTTC
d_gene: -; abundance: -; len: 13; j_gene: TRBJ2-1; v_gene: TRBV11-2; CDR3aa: CASSLAGGREQFF; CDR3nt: TGTGCCAGCAGCTTAGCTGGAGGTAGAGAGCAGTTCTTC
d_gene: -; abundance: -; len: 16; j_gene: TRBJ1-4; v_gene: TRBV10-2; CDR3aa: CASSDPSGLTNEKLFF; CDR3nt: TGCGCCAGCAGTGACCCGAGCGGTCTCACTAATGAAAAACTGTTTTTT
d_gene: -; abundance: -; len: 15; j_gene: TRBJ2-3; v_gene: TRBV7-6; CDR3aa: CASSLGLLETDTQYF; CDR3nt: TGTGCCAGCAGCTTAGGACTTCTAGAGACAGATACGCAGTATTTT
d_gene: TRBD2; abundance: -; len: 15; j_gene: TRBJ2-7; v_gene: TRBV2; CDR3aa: CASSETSGSSYEQYF; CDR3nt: TGTGCCAGCAGTGAGACTAGCGGCTCTTCCTACGAGCAGTACTTC
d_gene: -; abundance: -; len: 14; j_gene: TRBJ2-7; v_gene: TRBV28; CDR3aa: CASNRRGQSYEQYF; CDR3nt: TGTGCCAGCAACCGGCGGGGTCAAAGCTACGAGCAGTACTTC
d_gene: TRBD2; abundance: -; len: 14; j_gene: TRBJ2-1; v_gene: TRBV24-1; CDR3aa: CATSVTSGYNEQFF; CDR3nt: TGTGCCACCAGTGTGACTAGCGGATACAATGAGCAGTTCTTC
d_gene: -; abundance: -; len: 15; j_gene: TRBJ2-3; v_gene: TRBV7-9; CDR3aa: CASSPPGSSTDTQYF; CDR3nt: TGTGCCAGCAGCCCCCCGGGATCTAGCACAGATACGCAGTATTTT
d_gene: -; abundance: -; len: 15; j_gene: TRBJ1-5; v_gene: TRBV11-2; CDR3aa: CASSPEGPINQPQHF; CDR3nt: TGTGCCAGCAGCCCAGAGGGACCGATCAATCAGCCCCAGCATTTT
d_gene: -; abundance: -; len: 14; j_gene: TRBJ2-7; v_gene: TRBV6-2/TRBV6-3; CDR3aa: CASSYRGVSDEQYF; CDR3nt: TGTGCCAGCAGTTATCGGGGCGTTTCTGACGAGCAGTACTTC
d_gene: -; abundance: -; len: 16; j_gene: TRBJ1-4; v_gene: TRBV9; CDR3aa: CASSVGDGITNEKLFF; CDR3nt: TGTGCCAGCAGCGTAGGGGACGGAATAACTAATGAAAAACTGTTTTTT